Listed here are 16 T cell receptor beta chains from one sample, sequenced in a study of beta chain features in type 1 diabetes. Findings of the study overall: Moderate but significant shortening of TCRB CDR3s was recorded in all four CD4+ subsets from Type 1 diabetes patients.

No antigen has been assigned to these receptors. As every portion of the isolated RNA was reverse transcribed, the sequencing read expressed TCRB transcripts. Generated by immunoSEQ multiplex PCR, the TCRdb table keeps only in-frame clones and is missing some. Among nearly 350,000 clones listed, 7% to 10% were seen once. The sample comprised central memory CD4+ T cells from blood. These receptors originate from a man in his thirties or forties with type 1 diabetes.

This clone was seen a few times. V and J are TRBV5-5 and TRBJ2-3, with a possible D match to TRBD2 (5 bases). The CDR3 is 14 amino acids. Germline V gene lookup returns CDR1 SGHKS and CDR2 YYEKEE (reference sequence). The V end was cut by 2 bases, the J end by 2 bases, with 9 bases between. Here the CDR3 reads CASSFWGVTDTQYF. Here the CDR3 DNA reads TGTGCCAGCAGCTTTTGGGGAGTCACAGATACGCAGTATTTT.

This clone was seen only a few times. CDR3 loop: CASRRQTGANEKLFF. CDR3 in DNA: TGCGCCAGCAGACGACAGACAGGGGCTAATGAAAAACTGTTTTTT. This chain links TRBV5-1 with TRBJ1-4; TRBD1 matches 8 bases. This CDR3 has 15 residues. V dropped 5 bases and J dropped 3; count of bases not matched to a gene: 6. CDR1 is SGHRS and CDR2 is YFSETQ in the germline V gene.

The DNA of the CDR3 is TGTGCCAGCAGCTCCTCGTGGATCAACACCGGGGAGCTGTTTTTT. Residues: CASSSSWINTGELFF. The chain couples TRBV5-4 to TRBJ2-2; D call uncertain. Germline CDR1 reads SGHNT; CDR2 reads YYREEE (reference sequence). V lost 3 bases and J 2 bases, leaving 11 bases between the germline ends. There are 15 residues in the CDR3.

This clone was observed a handful of times. This chain connects TRBV19 to TRBJ2-2; tentatively, D is TRBD1 or TRBD2 (5 bases each). The CDR3 runs 16 residues. The germline V gene has CDR1 LNHDA and CDR2 SQIVND (reference sequence). V was clipped by 5 bases and J by 3 bases, with 16 bases between them. As DNA, the CDR3 is TGTGCCAGTAGTCCCCGGGGCAGGGATTACACCGGGGAGCTGTTTTTT. This translates into CASSPRGRDYTGELFF.

In this sample, this clone turned up a few times. The chain links TRBV5-1 to TRBJ2-1, with 7 bases identical to TRBD1. This CDR3 has 15 residues. Per germline, CDR1 SGHRS and CDR2 YFSETQ. With V trimmed by 0 bases and J by 2 bases, 2 bases remained unmatched. The DNA for the CDR3 is TGCGCCAGCAGCTTGGAGGACAGGACCTACAATGAGCAGTTCTTC. This translates into CASSLEDRTYNEQFF. Full variable domain (rest looked up from reference TRBV5-1 and TRBJ2-1): KAGVTQTPRYLIKTRGQQVTLSCSPISGHRSVSWYQQTPGQGLQFLFEYFSETQRNKGNFPGRFSGRQFSNSRSEMNVSTLELGDSALYLCASSLEDRTYNEQFFGPGTRLTVL.

The chain carries TRBV5-1 and TRBJ1-4; a possible D gene is TRBD1 (6 bases). V was cut by 0 bases and J by 4 bases, with 7 bases left in between. Germline CDR1 and CDR2: SGHRS and YFSETQ. There are 14 residues in the CDR3. CDR3 DNA sequence: TGCGCCAGCAGCTTGGGGACAGATAATGAAAAACTGTTTTTT. As protein: CASSLGTDNEKLFF.

The chain recombines TRBV18 with TRBJ2-2; 8 nucleotides line up with TRBD1. Germline lookup yields CDR1 KGHSH and CDR2 LQKENI. Unmatched junction bases numbered 3, after V lost 3 bases and J lost 3 bases. The length of the CDR3 is 15 residues. Here the CDR3 reads CASSPGQAHTGELFF. CDR3 sequence (DNA): TGTGCCAGCTCACCGGGACAGGCCCACACCGGGGAGCTGTTTTTT.

This clone was recorded many times. The chain joins TRBV18 to TRBJ2-7; 9 bases are shared with TRBD1. The V gene's germline CDR1 is KGHSH and CDR2 LQKENI. This CDR3 contains 17 residues. The V segment lost 3 bases and the J segment 3 bases; nucleotides outside the gene matches: 12. The DNA for the CDR3 is TGTGCCAGCTCACCTAATGCAGGGACAGGGAGGCTCTACGAGCAGTACTTC. Translation: CASSPNAGTGRLYEQYF.

This clone was seen a handful of times. The sample carries other DNA sequences with the same CDR3. This chain joins TRBV4-3 and TRBJ1-1; D unresolved. This CDR3 has 15 residues. With 0 bases removed from V and 2 bases from J, the gap between germline ends came to 10 bases. Germline CDR1 is LGHNA and CDR2 is YSLEER. The CDR3 region is CASSQDLAANTEAFF. As DNA, the CDR3 is TGCGCCAGCAGCCAAGATCTGGCAGCAAACACTGAAGCTTTCTTT.

The chain is built from TRBV6-5 and TRBJ1-1; D is undetermined. Germline V gives CDR1 MNHEY, CDR2 SVGAGI. The CDR3 covers 12 residues. Trimming left V 5 bases short and J 6 bases short, with 10 bases between. CDR3 DNA: TGTGCCAGCAGTGAAATTGAGGCTGAAGCTTTCTTT. Translating gives CASSEIEAEAFF.

This clone has only a few counts. The chain couples TRBV7-8 to TRBJ1-4; the D gene is possibly TRBD1 (5 bases). The V gene lost 6 bases and the J gene lost 5 bases, with 13 bases spanning the gap. CDR3 length equals 14 residues. Germline CDR1 SGHVS, CDR2 FQNEAQ. CDR3 protein: CASSSGRVNEKLFF. The CDR3 nucleotides read TGTGCCAGCAGTTCAGGGAGGGTGAATGAAAAACTGTTTTTT.

This clone has only a few counts. The genes are TRBV11-2 and TRBJ2-3, with D perhaps TRBD1 or TRBD2 (5 bases each). CDR1 SGHAT and CDR2 FQNNGV come from the germline V gene. This CDR3 spans 14 amino acids. V was trimmed by 7 bases and J by 4 bases, leaving 15 bases between them. The CDR3 loop reads CASTPGLAADTQYF. The CDR3 DNA reads as TGTGCCAGCACCCCGGGGCTAGCAGCAGATACGCAGTATTTT.

This clone was seen more than once but under ten times. This chain links TRBV6-1 with TRBJ2-2; TRBD2 aligns across 8 bases. This CDR3 comprises 16 residues. The germline gives CDR1 MNHNS, CDR2 SASEGT. The J segment lost 5 bases and the V segment lost 1 base, leaving 6 bases of the junction unmatched. For the CDR3, the DNA is TGTGCCAGCAGTGAAGGCGCGGGGGGCCGGACCGGGGAGCTGTTTTTT. Protein: CASSEGAGGRTGELFF.

There are many counts of this clone. The chain combines TRBV10-3 with TRBJ2-6; D unresolved. There are 16 residues in the CDR3. V was clipped by 3 bases and J by 7 bases, with 16 bases between them. Germline loops: CDR1 ENHRY, CDR2 SYGVKD. The CDR3 DNA sequence: TGTGCCATCAGTGATGACATGGGCCTGGGTGCCAACGTCCTGACTTTC. Amino acids: CAISDDMGLGANVLTF.

There are a few counts of this clone. V usage is TRBV11-2 and J usage is TRBJ2-7; tentative D call: TRBD1 (5 bases). V was cut by 6 bases and J by 7 bases, with 19 bases left in between. The germline CDR1 and CDR2 sequences are SGHAT and FQNNGV. The CDR3 is made up of 14 amino acids. The CDR3 nucleotides read TGTGCCAGCAGACGACTCCAAGGGGCTCCGGAGCAGTACTTC. Protein sequence: CASRRLQGAPEQYF.

The CDR3 sequence: CASSSRDSYYEQYF. The CDR3 bases are TGTGCCAGCAGCTCTAGGGACAGCTACTACGAGCAGTACTTC. The J gene is TRBJ2-7, the V gene TRBV7-6; 7 bases are shared with TRBD1. The CDR3 totals 14 residues. J gave up 3 bases and V 4 bases, and 6 bases lay outside the gene matches. The germline CDR1 and CDR2 sequences are SGHVS and FNYEAQ.